This T cell receptor beta chain was recorded in a study of lymphopenia after photon versus proton radiotherapy. CDR1 LGHNA and CDR2 YSLEER come from the germline V gene. There are 16 residues in the CDR3. Trimming removed 0 bases at V and 5 bases at J, with 17 bases between. Repertoires were generated with immunoSEQ multiplex PCR, while TCRdb's copy carries only in-frame clones and drops some. The repertoire holds roughly 64,000 clones, with 87% as singletons. Findings and caveats of the study: Proton therapy kept repertoires fairly stable, unlike photons, which gained effector/memory cells.

On this clone: Its target is not known.

The receptor was derived from a man older than 75 with esophageal cancer. The chain has TRBV4-3 and TRBJ2-7; D uncertain. Sample: peripheral blood, taken from a patient treated with proton-based radiotherapy. CDR3 coding DNA: TGCGCCAGCAGCCAAGATGTTCCCTACGGATCGGACGAGCAGTACTTC. Translation gives CASSQDVPYGSDEQYF.